This T cell receptor (beta chain) is from a study of CD8 T cells in ankylosing spondylitis. General study results and limits: Significant enrichment of disease-linked clones was reportedly seen in matched ankylosing spondylitis synovial fluid. A motif in TCR beta, a set of eight highly homologous variants, appeared characteristic of ankylosing spondylitis blood.

This clonotype appeared a single time. Its target is not known. The authors made TCR beta libraries by quantitative 5'-RACE with molecular barcodes. MiXCR, applied by TCRdb to the 5' RACE reads, yields one record per CDR3 protein. Of approximately 150,000 distinct CDR3 sequences in the sample, approximately 44% were seen once. Trimming stripped 3 bases from V and 0 bases from J, with 14 bases between. Per germline, CDR1 SQVTM and CDR2 ANQGSEA. The CDR3 consists of 15 residues. Material: synovial fluid, either unsorted or a sorted T cell fraction (not recorded which). This sequence originates from a male donor with ankylosing spondylitis. The chain is built from TRBV29-1 and TRBJ1-2, with D possibly being TRBD1 (6 bases). The CDR3 DNA reads as TGCAGCGTTGAGTCTGGCAGGGGTCCTAACTATGGCTACACCTTC. Residues: CSVESGRGPNYGYTF. Supplemented by reference TRBV29-1 and TRBJ1-2, the full variable domain reads SAVISQKPSRDICQRGTSLTIQCQVDSQVTMMFWYRQQPGQSLTLIATANQGSEATYESGFVIDKFPISRPNLTFSTLTVSNMSPEDSSIYLCSVESGRGPNYGYTFGSGTRLTVV.